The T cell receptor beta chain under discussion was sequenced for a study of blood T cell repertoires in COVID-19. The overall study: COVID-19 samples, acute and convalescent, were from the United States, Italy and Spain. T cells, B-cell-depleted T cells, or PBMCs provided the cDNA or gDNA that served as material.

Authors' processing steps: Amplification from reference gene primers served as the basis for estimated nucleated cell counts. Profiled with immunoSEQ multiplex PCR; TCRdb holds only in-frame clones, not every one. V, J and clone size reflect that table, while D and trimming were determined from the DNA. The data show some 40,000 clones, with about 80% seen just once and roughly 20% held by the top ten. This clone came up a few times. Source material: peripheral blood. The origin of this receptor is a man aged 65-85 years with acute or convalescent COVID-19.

The CDR3 DNA is TGTGCCAGCAGCACCCTGGACACCCCGGGTGAGCAGTACTTC. Translating it yields CASSTLDTPGEQYF. The gene calls are TRBV7-9 and TRBJ2-7; D is possibly TRBD1 (5 bases). Germline assignment: CDR1 SEHNR and CDR2 FQNEAQ (reference sequence). V lost 5 bases and J 7 bases, leaving 18 bases between the germline ends. This CDR3 has 14 amino acids.